A selection of T cell receptor beta chains follows, all from one sample in a study of vaccination and CD4 T cells after COVID-19. These receptors' antigens are unknown. TCRdb redid the calling of the PCR reads with MiXCR, one entry per CDR3 protein. Seen here are about 20,000 distinct CDR3 sequences, roughly two fifths observed once, and the top ten hold about 15%. The sequencing input was CD4+ T cells from blood, cultured in vitro. These receptors all stem from a human donor who had recovered from COVID-19. CDR3s include the opening cysteine and the closing phenylalanine or tryptophan. Fields, in order: D gene, J gene, V gene, CDR3 protein. The D gene is left open where the match is weak.

-	TRBJ1-1	TRBV20-1	CSATDRPSTEAFF
-	TRBJ1-1	TRBV20-1	CSAPQRGNMNTEAFF
-	TRBJ2-1	TRBV6-1	CASKSPSYNEQFF
-	TRBJ2-2	TRBV4-2	CASSQGGRGGGTGELFF
TRBD2	TRBJ2-1	TRBV20-1	CSAPSASGRVGNEQFF
-	TRBJ1-6	TRBV28	CASRIPTGFNSPLHF
-	TRBJ2-5	TRBV18	CASSPLGGGTQYF
-	TRBJ1-2	TRBV7-3	CASSLSPLSYGYTF
TRBD1	TRBJ2-1	TRBV3-1	CASSPLTTGGGEQFF
-	TRBJ1-5	TRBV4-3	CASSQDLSKGLQPQHF
-	TRBJ2-3	TRBV10-1	CASSESGVSDTQYF
-	TRBJ2-1	TRBV7-2	CASSPGPNNEQFF
-	TRBJ1-2	TRBV7-9	CASSLAQSYGYTF
-	TRBJ1-1	TRBV6-1	CASITRPGGTEAFF
-	TRBJ2-7	TRBV28	CASSFSGEQYF
TRBD1	TRBJ2-7	TRBV7-9	CASSLTGDEQYF
TRBD1	TRBJ1-2	TRBV5-4	CAYRTGRVYGYTF
TRBD2	TRBJ2-3	TRBV6-1	CASSRLAGDTQYF
TRBD2	TRBJ2-1	TRBV4-1	CASSQPSGGASDEQFF
-	TRBJ1-5	TRBV10-2	CASSEIVLAVTRDQPQHF